This is a list of T cell receptor beta chains from one sample in a study of glioma-infiltrating T cells after dendritic cell vaccination. Sequencing was performed with immunoSEQ multiplex PCR; in TCRdb, only in-frame clones are kept and a portion is missing. The data show more than 60,000 clones, roughly four fifths seen once. Sequencing was performed on blood, taken before dendritic cell vaccination. These receptor sequences come from a human donor with glioblastoma. Both conserved end residues are part of each CDR3. Fields, in order: D gene, J gene, V gene, clone size, CDR3 protein, CDR3 DNA. A D gene is named only where the DNA matches it firmly. Expanded clones get a size class; other rows say once, few or many, or leave the size out.

d_call: TRBD2
j_call: TRBJ2-5
v_call: TRBV29-1
clone_size: NA
cdr3_aa: CSVVTAGEETQYF
cdr3_nt: TGCAGCGTTGTAACAGCGGGAGAAGAGACCCAGTACTTC

d_call: TRBD1
j_call: TRBJ2-2
v_call: TRBV5-4
clone_size: NA
cdr3_aa: CASSSDRANTGELFF
cdr3_nt: TGTGCCAGCAGTTCCGACAGGGCGAACACCGGGGAGCTGTTTTTT

d_call: NA
j_call: TRBJ2-7
v_call: TRBV10-3
clone_size: NA
cdr3_aa: CATQLSPSVVEQYF
cdr3_nt: TGTGCCACCCAGTTGTCTCCGTCCGTGGTTGAGCAGTACTTC

d_call: NA
j_call: TRBJ2-7
v_call: TRBV28
clone_size: once
cdr3_aa: CASSLEGHHSYEQYF
cdr3_nt: TGTGCCAGCAGTTTAGAGGGACATCACTCCTACGAGCAGTACTTC

d_call: NA
j_call: TRBJ2-5
v_call: TRBV5-5
clone_size: NA
cdr3_aa: CASSLINGETQYF
cdr3_nt: TGTGCCAGCAGCTTAATCAACGGGGAGACCCAGTACTTC

d_call: TRBD1
j_call: TRBJ1-6
v_call: TRBV5-1
clone_size: once
cdr3_aa: CASSQDRGNNSPLHF
cdr3_nt: TGCGCCAGCAGCCAGGACAGGGGGAACAATTCACCCCTCCACTTT

d_call: TRBD1
j_call: TRBJ2-1
v_call: TRBV29-1
clone_size: NA
cdr3_aa: CSVGGDRGHRSEQFF
cdr3_nt: TGCAGCGTTGGGGGTGACAGGGGGCATCGCTCTGAGCAGTTCTTC

d_call: NA
j_call: TRBJ2-1
v_call: TRBV13
clone_size: once
cdr3_aa: CASSPSGLGRGFF
cdr3_nt: TGTGCCAGCAGCCCCTCAGGATTGGGGCGGGGGTTCTTC

d_call: NA
j_call: TRBJ2-5
v_call: TRBV4-2
clone_size: few
cdr3_aa: CASSQGTVLARAETQYF
cdr3_nt: TGTGCCAGCAGCCAAGGGACGGTACTAGCACGTGCAGAGACCCAGTACTTC

d_call: TRBD2
j_call: TRBJ2-5
v_call: TRBV19
clone_size: NA
cdr3_aa: CASSIGSATRGAQYF
cdr3_nt: TGTGCCAGTAGTATCGGATCGGCCACCCGGGGGGCCCAGTACTTC

d_call: TRBD2
j_call: TRBJ2-5
v_call: TRBV5-1
clone_size: NA
cdr3_aa: CASTASGLVLETQYF
cdr3_nt: TGCGCCAGCACCGCATCTGGACTAGTCTTGGAGACCCAGTACTTC

d_call: TRBD2
j_call: TRBJ2-1
v_call: TRBV30
clone_size: NA
cdr3_aa: CAWSSGTSVWNEQFF
cdr3_nt: TGTGCCTGGAGTTCCGGGACTAGCGTTTGGAATGAGCAGTTCTTC

d_call: NA
j_call: TRBJ2-7
v_call: TRBV18
clone_size: NA
cdr3_aa: CASSPPSPSYEQYF
cdr3_nt: TGTGCCAGCTCACCACCGAGCCCCTCCTACGAGCAGTACTTC

d_call: NA
j_call: TRBJ2-5
v_call: TRBV11-2
clone_size: NA
cdr3_aa: CASSLDLPFGRRDETQYF
cdr3_nt: TGTGCCAGCAGCTTAGATCTCCCTTTTGGACGGAGGGATGAGACCCAGTACTTC

d_call: NA
j_call: TRBJ1-4
v_call: TRBV5-5
clone_size: NA
cdr3_aa: CASSFEPREKLFF
cdr3_nt: TGTGCCAGCAGCTTTGAGCCTCGGGAAAAACTGTTTTTT

d_call: TRBD1
j_call: TRBJ2-5
v_call: TRBV5-1
clone_size: NA
cdr3_aa: CASSFRDRGRLETQYF
cdr3_nt: TGCGCCAGCAGCTTCCGGGACAGGGGGCGTTTGGAGACCCAGTACTTC